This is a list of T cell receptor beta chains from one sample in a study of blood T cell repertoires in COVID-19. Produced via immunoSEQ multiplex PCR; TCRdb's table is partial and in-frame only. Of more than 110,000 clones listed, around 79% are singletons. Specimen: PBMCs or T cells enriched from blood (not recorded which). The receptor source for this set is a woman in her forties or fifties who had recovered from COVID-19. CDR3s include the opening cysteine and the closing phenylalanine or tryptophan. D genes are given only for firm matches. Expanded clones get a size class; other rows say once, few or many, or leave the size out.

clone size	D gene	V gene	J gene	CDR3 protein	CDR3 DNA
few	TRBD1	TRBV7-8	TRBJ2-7	CASSAGVTGGLTFSYEQYF	TGTGCCAGCAGCGCGGGGGTCACAGGGGGCTTAACTTTTTCCTACGAGCAGTACTTC
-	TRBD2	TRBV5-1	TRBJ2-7	CASSPSTSGRAEYEQYF	TGCGCCAGCAGTCCCAGTACTAGCGGGAGGGCCGAGTACGAGCAGTACTTC
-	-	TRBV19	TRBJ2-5	CASSMGGGVGETQYF	TGTGCCAGTAGTATGGGGGGAGGAGTGGGAGAGACCCAGTACTTC
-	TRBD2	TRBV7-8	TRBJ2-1	CASSQIPGTSGYNEQFF	TGTGCCAGCAGCCAGATTCCCGGGACTAGCGGCTACAATGAGCAGTTCTTC
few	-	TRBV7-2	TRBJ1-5	CASSLSRVSNQPQHF	TGTGCCAGCAGCTTATCCAGGGTTAGCAATCAGCCCCAGCATTTT
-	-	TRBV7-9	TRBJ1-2	CASSLRQGNGYTF	TGTGCCAGCAGCTTAAGGCAGGGTAATGGCTACACCTTC
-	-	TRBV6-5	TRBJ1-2	CASSSRLSGYGYTF	TGTGCCAGCAGCTCCAGGTTATCCGGCTATGGCTACACCTTC
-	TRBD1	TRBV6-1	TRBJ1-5	CASSEGRGNQPQHF	TGTGCCAGCAGTGAGGGCAGGGGGAATCAGCCCCAGCATTTT
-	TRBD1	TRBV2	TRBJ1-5	CASSTGTGGQPQHF	TGTGCCAGCAGTACCGGGACAGGGGGGCAGCCCCAGCATTTT
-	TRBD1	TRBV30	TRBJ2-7	CAWSVGQGSYEQYF	TGTGCCTGGAGTGTAGGACAGGGTTCCTACGAGCAGTACTTC
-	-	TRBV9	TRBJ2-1	CASSPRGNPYNEQFF	TGTGCCAGCAGCCCCCGGGGAAACCCATACAATGAGCAGTTCTTC
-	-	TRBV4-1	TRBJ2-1	CASSQDRAYNEQFF	TGCGCCAGCAGCCAAGATCGGGCCTACAATGAGCAGTTCTTC
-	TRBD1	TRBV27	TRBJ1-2	CASSPGGLGSWYGYTF	TGTGCCAGCAGTCCAGGGGGGCTGGGTTCGTGGTATGGCTACACCTTC
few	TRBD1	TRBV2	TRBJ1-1	CASSIRDRAAEAFF	TGTGCCAGCAGTATCCGGGACAGGGCGGCTGAAGCTTTCTTT
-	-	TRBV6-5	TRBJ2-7	CASSYSRGYEQYF	TGTGCCAGCAGTTACTCAAGGGGCTACGAGCAGTACTTC
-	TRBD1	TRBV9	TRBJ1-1	CASSGNGQGGSHEAFF	TGTGCCAGCAGCGGAAATGGACAGGGAGGGTCCCATGAAGCTTTCTTT
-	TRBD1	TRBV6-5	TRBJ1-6	CAAGGQRNSPLHF	TGTGCCGCCGGGGGACAGCGCAATTCACCCCTCCACTTT
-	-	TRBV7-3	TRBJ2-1	CASNVGQGREQFF	TGTGCCAGTAATGTGGGCCAGGGTCGGGAGCAGTTCTTC
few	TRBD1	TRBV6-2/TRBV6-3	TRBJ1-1	CASSYVQGQGLQVTEAFF	TGTGCCAGCAGTTACGTTCAGGGACAGGGGCTTCAGGTTACTGAAGCTTTCTTT
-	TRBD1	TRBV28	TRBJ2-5	CASRSRGRWETQYF	TGTGCCAGCAGGTCCAGGGGGCGTTGGGAGACCCAGTACTTC
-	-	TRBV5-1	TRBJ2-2	CASSSDGGPAGELFF	TGCGCCAGCAGCTCGGACGGGGGGCCTGCCGGGGAGCTGTTTTTT
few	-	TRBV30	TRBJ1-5	CAWSLRGSGNQPQHF	TGTGCCTGGAGTCTAAGGGGGAGTGGGAATCAGCCCCAGCATTTT
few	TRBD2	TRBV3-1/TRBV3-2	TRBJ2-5	CASSQARLAGGQETQYF	TGTGCCAGCAGCCAGGCTAGACTAGCGGGGGGGCAAGAGACCCAGTACTTC
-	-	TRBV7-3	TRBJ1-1	CASSLTPQRAEAFF	TGTGCCAGCAGCTTAACCCCGCAGAGGGCTGAAGCTTTCTTT
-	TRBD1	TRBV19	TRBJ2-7	CASRTGPAFAAEQYF	TGTGCCAGTCGGACAGGGCCCGCCTTTGCGGCCGAGCAGTACTTC
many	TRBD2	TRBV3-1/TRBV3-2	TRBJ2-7	CASTEGLGSYEQYF	TGTGCCAGCACCGAGGGACTAGGGTCCTACGAGCAGTACTTC
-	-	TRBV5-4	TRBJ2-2	CASSLSQNTGELFF	TGTGCCAGCAGCTTGTCCCAGAACACCGGGGAGCTGTTTTTT
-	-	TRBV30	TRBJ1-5	CAWSVRENQPQHF	TGTGCCTGGAGTGTACGGGAAAATCAGCCCCAGCATTTT
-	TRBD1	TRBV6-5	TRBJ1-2	CASSRTGEIHYGYTF	TGTGCCAGCAGCCGGACAGGGGAGATCCACTATGGCTACACCTTC
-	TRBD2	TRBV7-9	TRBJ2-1	CASNLGRGGSYNEQFF	TGTGCCAGCAATCTCGGCCGGGGGGGCTCCTACAATGAGCAGTTCTTC
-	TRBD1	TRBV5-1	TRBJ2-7	CASRGQSYEQYF	TGCGCCAGTCGGGGACAGAGCTACGAGCAGTACTTC
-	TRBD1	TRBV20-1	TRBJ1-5	CSASDRGTGPQHF	TGCAGTGCTAGTGACAGGGGAACAGGGCCCCAGCATTTT
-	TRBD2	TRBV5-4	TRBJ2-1	CASSPAFSGSRNEQFF	TGTGCCAGCAGCCCTGCTTTTAGCGGGAGTAGGAATGAGCAGTTCTTC
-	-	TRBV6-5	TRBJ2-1	CASSPRLEYNEQFF	TGTGCCAGCAGTCCCCGACTAGAATACAATGAGCAGTTCTTC
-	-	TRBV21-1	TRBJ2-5	CASSKRAGGEETQYF	TGTGCCAGCAGCAAACGGGCAGGGGGCGAAGAGACCCAGTACTTC
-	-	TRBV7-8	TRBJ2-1	CASNLRGGFDEQFF	TGTGCCAGCAACTTAAGGGGGGGCTTCGATGAGCAGTTCTTC
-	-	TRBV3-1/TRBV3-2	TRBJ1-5	CASSVGHSALNQPQHF	TGTGCCAGCAGCGTCGGACACTCAGCCCTCAATCAGCCCCAGCATTTT
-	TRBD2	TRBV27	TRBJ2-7	CASRPMGLAGYEQYF	TGTGCCAGCAGACCAATGGGACTAGCGGGATACGAGCAGTACTTC
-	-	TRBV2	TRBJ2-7	CASSQQGWYEQYF	TGTGCCAGCAGCCAGCAGGGTTGGTACGAGCAGTACTTC
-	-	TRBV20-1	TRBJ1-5	CSARSGEPQHF	TGCAGTGCTAGGAGCGGGGAGCCCCAGCATTTT
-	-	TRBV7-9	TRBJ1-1	CASSPGFSHTEAFF	TGTGCCAGCAGCCCGGGTTTTAGTCACACTGAAGCTTTCTTT
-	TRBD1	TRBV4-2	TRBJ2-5	CASSHSGQGLETQYF	TGTGCCAGCAGCCATTCGGGACAGGGTTTGGAGACCCAGTACTTC
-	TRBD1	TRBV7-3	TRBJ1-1	CASRSGQGEAFF	TGTGCCAGCAGGTCCGGACAGGGTGAAGCTTTCTTT
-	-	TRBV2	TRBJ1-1	CASPGGGEAFF	TGTGCCAGCCCCGGGGGAGGGGAAGCTTTCTTT
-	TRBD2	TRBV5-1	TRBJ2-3	CASSVFLAGGSTDTQYF	TGCGCCAGCAGCGTCTTCCTAGCGGGGGGTAGCACAGATACGCAGTATTTT
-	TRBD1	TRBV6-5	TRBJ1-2	CASSRETGGRYGYTF	TGTGCCAGCAGTCGAGAGACAGGGGGCCGGTATGGCTACACCTTC
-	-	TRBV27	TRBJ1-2	CASSLTESYGYTF	TGTGCCAGCAGTTTGACGGAGTCCTATGGCTACACCTTC
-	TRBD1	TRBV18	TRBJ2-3	CASSPPRQGIGTDTQYF	TGTGCCAGCTCACCACCCCGACAGGGGATCGGCACAGATACGCAGTATTTT
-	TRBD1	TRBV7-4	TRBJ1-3	CASSLVHRGRRGNTIYF	TGTGCCAGCAGCTTAGTCCACAGGGGGCGACGGGGAAACACCATATATTTT
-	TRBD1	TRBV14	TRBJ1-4	CASSQTGGVNEKLFF	TGTGCCAGCAGCCAAACAGGGGGGGTTAATGAAAAACTGTTTTTT
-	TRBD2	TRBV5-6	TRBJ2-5	CASSLRLAGGEQETQYF	TGTGCCAGCAGCTTGCGGCTAGCGGGGGGGGAGCAAGAGACCCAGTACTTC
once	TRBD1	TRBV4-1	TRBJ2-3	CASSQPDRADTQYF	TGCGCCAGCAGCCAACCCGACAGGGCAGATACGCAGTATTTT
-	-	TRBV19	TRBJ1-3	CASSGGQYVSGNTIYF	TGTGCCAGTAGTGGTGGACAGTACGTCTCTGGAAACACCATATATTTT
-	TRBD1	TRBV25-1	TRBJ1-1	CATRGGLYTEAFF	TGTGCCACCAGGGGGGGGCTGTACACTGAAGCTTTCTTT